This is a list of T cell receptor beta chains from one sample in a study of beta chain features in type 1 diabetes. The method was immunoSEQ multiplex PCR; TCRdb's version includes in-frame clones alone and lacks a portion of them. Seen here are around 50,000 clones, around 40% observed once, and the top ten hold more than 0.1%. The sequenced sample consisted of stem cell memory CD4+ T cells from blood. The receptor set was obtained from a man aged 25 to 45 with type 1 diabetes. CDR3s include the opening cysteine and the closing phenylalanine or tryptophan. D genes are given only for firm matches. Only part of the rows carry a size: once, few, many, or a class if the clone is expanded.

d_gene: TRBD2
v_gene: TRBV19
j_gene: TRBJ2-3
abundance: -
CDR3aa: CASRDLAGGPEDTQYF
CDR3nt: TGTGCCAGTAGGGACCTAGCGGGAGGGCCGGAAGATACGCAGTATTTT

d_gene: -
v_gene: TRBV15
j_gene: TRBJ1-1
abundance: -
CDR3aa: CATSLVQGSPNTEAFF
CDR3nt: TGTGCCACCAGCTTAGTGCAGGGGAGCCCGAACACTGAAGCTTTCTTT

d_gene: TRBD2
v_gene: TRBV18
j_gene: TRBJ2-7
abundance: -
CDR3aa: CASSPQPGLANYEQYF
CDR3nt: TGTGCCAGCTCACCACAGCCGGGACTAGCGAACTACGAGCAGTACTTC

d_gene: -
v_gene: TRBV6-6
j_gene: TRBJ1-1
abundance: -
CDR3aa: CASSYGGLMNTEAFF
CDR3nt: TGTGCCAGCAGTTACGGGGGACTGATGAACACTGAAGCTTTCTTT

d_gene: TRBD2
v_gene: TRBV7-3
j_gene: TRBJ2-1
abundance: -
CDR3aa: CASSLASGRPNNEQFF
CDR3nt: TGTGCCAGCAGCTTAGCTAGCGGGAGGCCAAACAATGAGCAGTTCTTC

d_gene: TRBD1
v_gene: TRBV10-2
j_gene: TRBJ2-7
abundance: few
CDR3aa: CASSVLGQFYEQYF
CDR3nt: TGCGCCAGCAGTGTGTTGGGACAGTTCTACGAGCAGTACTTC

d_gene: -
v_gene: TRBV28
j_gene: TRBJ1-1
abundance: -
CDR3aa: CASSFYRDGTFF
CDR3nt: TGTGCCAGCAGTTTCTACAGGGACGGTACTTTCTTT

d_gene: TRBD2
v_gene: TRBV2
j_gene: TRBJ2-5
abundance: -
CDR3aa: CASSDGLLAGGGQETQYF
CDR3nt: TGTGCCAGCAGTGATGGGTTGCTAGCGGGAGGTGGCCAAGAGACCCAGTACTTC

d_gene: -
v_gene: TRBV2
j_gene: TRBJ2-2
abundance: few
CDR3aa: CASSPFGTGNTGELFF
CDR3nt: TGTGCCAGCAGTCCATTTGGAACAGGGAATACCGGGGAGCTGTTTTTT

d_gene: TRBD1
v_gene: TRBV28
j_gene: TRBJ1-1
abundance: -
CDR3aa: CASSPPIRTGNEAFF
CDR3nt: TGTGCCAGCAGCCCCCCTATTAGGACAGGGAATGAAGCTTTCTTT

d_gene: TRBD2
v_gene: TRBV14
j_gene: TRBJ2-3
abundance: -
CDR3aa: CASSQDLGGAGKDTQYF
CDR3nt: TGTGCCAGCAGCCAAGACCTCGGGGGAGCGGGAAAGGATACGCAGTATTTT

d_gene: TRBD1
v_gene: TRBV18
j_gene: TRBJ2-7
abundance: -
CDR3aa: CASSPGTAITWEQYF
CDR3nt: TGTGCCAGCTCACCCGGGACAGCGATTACGTGGGAGCAGTACTTC

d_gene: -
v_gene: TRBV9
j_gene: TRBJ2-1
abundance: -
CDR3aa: CASSVGRAASSYNEQFF
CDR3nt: TGTGCCAGCAGCGTAGGTCGAGCGGCGAGCTCCTACAATGAGCAGTTCTTC

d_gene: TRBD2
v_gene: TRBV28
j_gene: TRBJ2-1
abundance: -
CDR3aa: CASSRTSGYYEQFF
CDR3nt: TGTGCCAGCAGTCGGACTAGCGGGTACTATGAGCAGTTCTTC

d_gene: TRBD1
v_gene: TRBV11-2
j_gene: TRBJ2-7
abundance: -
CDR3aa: CASSPDRWLGEQYF
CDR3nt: TGTGCCAGCAGCCCGGACAGGTGGTTAGGCGAGCAGTACTTC

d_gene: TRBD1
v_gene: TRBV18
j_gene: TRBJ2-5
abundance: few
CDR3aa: CASSPRTGGRETQYF
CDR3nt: TGTGCCAGCTCACCCCGGACAGGGGGCAGAGAGACCCAGTACTTC

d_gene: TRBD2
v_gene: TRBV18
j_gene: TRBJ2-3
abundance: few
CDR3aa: CASSPDRTSGTDTQYF
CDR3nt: TGTGCCAGCTCACCCGATAGGACTAGCGGGACAGATACGCAGTATTTT

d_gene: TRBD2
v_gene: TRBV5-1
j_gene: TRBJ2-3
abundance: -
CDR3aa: CASSLVRTSGRAKNPDTQYF
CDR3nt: TGCGCCAGCAGCTTGGTCCGCACTAGCGGGAGGGCCAAAAACCCAGATACGCAGTATTTT

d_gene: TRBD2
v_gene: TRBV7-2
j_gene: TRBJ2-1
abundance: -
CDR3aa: CASRQTSGSSYNEQFF
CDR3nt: TGTGCCAGCAGACAAACTAGCGGGAGCTCCTACAATGAGCAGTTCTTC

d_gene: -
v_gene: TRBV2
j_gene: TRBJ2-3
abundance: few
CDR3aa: CASSVSSTDTQYF
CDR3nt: TGTGCCAGCAGTGTGTCTAGCACAGATACGCAGTATTTT

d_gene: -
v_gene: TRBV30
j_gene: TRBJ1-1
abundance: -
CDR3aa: CAWEKGGDTEAFF
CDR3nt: TGTGCCTGGGAAAAGGGGGGGGACACTGAAGCTTTCTTT

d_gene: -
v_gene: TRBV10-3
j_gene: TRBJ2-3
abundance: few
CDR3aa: CAISEAGRRTDTQYF
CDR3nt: TGTGCCATCAGTGAGGCTGGCAGGAGGACAGATACGCAGTATTTT

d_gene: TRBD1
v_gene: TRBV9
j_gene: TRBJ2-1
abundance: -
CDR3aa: CASSVGQGEQFF
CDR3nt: TGTGCCAGCAGCGTAGGACAGGGCGAGCAGTTCTTC

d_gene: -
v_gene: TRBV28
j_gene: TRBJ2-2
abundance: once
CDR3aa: CASSLTPRELFF
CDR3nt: TGTGCCAGCAGTTTAACTCCCAGGGAGCTGTTTTTT

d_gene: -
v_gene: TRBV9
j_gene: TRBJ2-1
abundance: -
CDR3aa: CASSVTGRGDEQFF
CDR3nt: TGTGCCAGCAGCGTTACAGGGAGGGGCGATGAGCAGTTCTTC

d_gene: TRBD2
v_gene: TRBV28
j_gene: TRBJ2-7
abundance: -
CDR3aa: CASSSRTSGSGVQYF
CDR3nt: TGTGCCAGCAGTTCAAGGACTAGCGGGAGTGGTGTGCAGTACTTC

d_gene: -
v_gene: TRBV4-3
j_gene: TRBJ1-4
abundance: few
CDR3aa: CASSQGGTAGEGEKLFF
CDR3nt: TGCGCCAGCAGCCAAGGGGGTACGGCAGGGGAGGGAGAAAAACTGTTTTTT

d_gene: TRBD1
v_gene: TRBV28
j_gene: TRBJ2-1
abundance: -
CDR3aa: CASRTDRGALDEQFF
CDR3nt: TGTGCCAGCAGGACCGACAGGGGCGCCTTGGATGAGCAGTTCTTC

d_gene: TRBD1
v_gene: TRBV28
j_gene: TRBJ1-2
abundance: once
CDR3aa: CASRKTGTGGRGYTF
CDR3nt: TGTGCCAGCAGGAAAACTGGGACAGGGGGCCGTGGCTACACCTTC

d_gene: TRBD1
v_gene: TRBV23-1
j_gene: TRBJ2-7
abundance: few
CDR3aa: CASSPDRENYRVNEQYF
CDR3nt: TGCGCCAGCAGTCCGGACAGGGAGAATTATCGAGTTAACGAGCAGTACTTC

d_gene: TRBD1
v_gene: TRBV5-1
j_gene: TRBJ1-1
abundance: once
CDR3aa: CASSLAGTGEAFF
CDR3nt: TGCGCCAGCAGCTTGGCCGGGACAGGCGAAGCTTTCTTT

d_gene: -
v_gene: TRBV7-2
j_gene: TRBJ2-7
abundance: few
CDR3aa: CASSSIGPQYF
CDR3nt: TGTGCCAGCAGCTCTATTGGTCCGCAGTACTTC

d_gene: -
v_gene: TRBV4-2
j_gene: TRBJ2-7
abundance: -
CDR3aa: CASSPIQGYEQYF
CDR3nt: TGTGCCAGCAGCCCAATTCAGGGCTACGAGCAGTACTTC

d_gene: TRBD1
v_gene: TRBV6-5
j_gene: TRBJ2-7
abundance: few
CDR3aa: CASREGQGNEQYF
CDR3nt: TGTGCCAGCAGGGAGGGACAGGGAAACGAGCAGTACTTC

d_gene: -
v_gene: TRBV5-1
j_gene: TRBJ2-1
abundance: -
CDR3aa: CASSPRRSGNEQFF
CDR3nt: TGCGCCAGCAGCCCCCGAAGGAGTGGTAATGAGCAGTTCTTC

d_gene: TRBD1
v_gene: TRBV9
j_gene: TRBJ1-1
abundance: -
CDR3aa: CASSVGLRTGGEAFF
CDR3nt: TGTGCCAGCAGCGTAGGTCTTCGGACAGGGGGTGAAGCTTTCTTT

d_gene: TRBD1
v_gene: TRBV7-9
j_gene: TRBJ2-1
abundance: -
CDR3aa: CASSLGQGNYNEQFF
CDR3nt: TGTGCCAGCAGCCTGGGACAGGGGAACTACAATGAGCAGTTCTTC

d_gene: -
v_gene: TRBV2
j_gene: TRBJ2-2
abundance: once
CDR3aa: CASSVEGNTGELFF
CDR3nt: TGTGCCAGCAGTGTGGAGGGTAACACCGGGGAGCTGTTTTTT

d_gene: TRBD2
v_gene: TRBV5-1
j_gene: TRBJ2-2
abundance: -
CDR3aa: CASSPRTSGVSGELFF
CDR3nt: TGCGCCAGCAGCCCGAGGACTAGCGGAGTTTCCGGGGAGCTGTTTTTT

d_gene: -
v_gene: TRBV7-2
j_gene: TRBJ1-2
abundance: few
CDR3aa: CASRSSGAYGYTF
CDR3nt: TGTGCCAGCAGAAGTAGTGGGGCATATGGCTACACCTTC

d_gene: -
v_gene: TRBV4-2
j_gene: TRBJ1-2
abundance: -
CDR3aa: CASSQAGGSLDGYTF
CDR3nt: TGTGCCAGCAGCCAAGCGGGGGGATCTCTCGATGGCTACACCTTC

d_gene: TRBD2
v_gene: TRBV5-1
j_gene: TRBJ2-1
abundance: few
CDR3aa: CASSFGGLAFYEQFF
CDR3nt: TGCGCCAGCAGCTTTGGGGGACTAGCGTTCTATGAGCAGTTCTTC

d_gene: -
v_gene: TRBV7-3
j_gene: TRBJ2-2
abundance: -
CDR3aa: CASSLTVNTGELFF
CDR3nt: TGTGCCAGCAGCTTAACCGTGAACACCGGGGAGCTGTTTTTT